Listed below are T cell receptor beta chains from one sample, sequenced in a study of T cell repertoires in cytomegalovirus infection. TCRdb reprocessed the reads with MiXCR, giving one entry per CDR3 protein. The repertoire has tens of thousands of distinct CDR3 sequences, more than 25% of them found once; the top ten carry 70%. What these receptors recognize is not known. The material sequenced was PBMCs, sequenced either directly or after in vitro stimulation (not recorded which). The receptors were sampled from a human donor in good health (CMV status not recorded). Some clones in this sample may be carry-over from other donors' samples. Both conserved end residues are part of each CDR3. D genes are given only for firm matches. Expanded clones are given a class, and other clones once, few, many or no size at all.

d_call j_call v_call clone_size cdr3_aa cdr3_nt
- TRBJ2-3 TRBV2 - CASSFERTTQYF TGTGCCAGCAGTTTCGAGCGGACTACGCAGTATTTT
- TRBJ1-4 TRBV7-2 few CASRLRVTNEKLFF TGTGCCAGCCGCCTCAGGGTAACTAATGAAAAACTGTTTTTT
TRBD2 TRBJ2-2 TRBV6-5 - CASSAGTSWSGELFF TGTGCCAGCAGCGCCGGGACTAGTTGGTCCGGGGAGCTGTTTTTT
- TRBJ2-1 TRBV7-2 many CASSLPHGGHEQFF TGTGCCAGCAGCTTGCCCCATGGGGGCCATGAGCAGTTCTTC
TRBD1 TRBJ1-5 TRBV7-2 many CASSLDEGGTTQPQHF TGTGCCAGCAGCTTAGATGAAGGGGGCACGACTCAGCCCCAGCATTTT
TRBD1 TRBJ1-1 TRBV11-2 many CASTPDRAIEAFF TGTGCCAGCACTCCGGACAGGGCTATTGAAGCTTTCTTT
- TRBJ1-5 TRBV27 - CASSDLSRNQPQHF TGTGCCAGCAGTGATCTTTCACGCAATCAGCCCCAGCATTTT
- TRBJ1-5 TRBV7-2 many CASSLRDNQPQHF TGTGCCAGCAGCTTAAGAGACAATCAGCCCCAGCATTTT
- TRBJ1-1 TRBV7-2 many CASSPLGTGTEAFF TGTGCCAGCAGCCCCCTCGGGACGGGCACTGAAGCTTTCTTT
TRBD2 TRBJ2-3 TRBV28 once CASSSPVDGGAIDTQYF TGTGCCAGCAGTAGCCCCGTCGACGGGGGGGCTATAGATACGCAGTATTTT
TRBD2 TRBJ2-7 TRBV20-1 many CSARDRGLAGNPSYEQYF TGCAGTGCTAGAGATCGAGGACTAGCGGGAAATCCATCCTACGAGCAGTACTTC
- TRBJ1-5 TRBV6-6 once CASSLKSQQPQHF TGTGCCAGCAGTTTAAAGAGTCAACAGCCCCAGCATTTT
- TRBJ2-3 TRBV19 few CASSMEWGTDTQYF TGTGCCAGTAGTATGGAATGGGGAACAGATACGCAGTATTTT
TRBD2 TRBJ2-1 TRBV27 - CASSLGGNQNYNEQFF TGTGCCAGCAGTTTGGGGGGGAACCAGAACTACAATGAGCAGTTCTTC
TRBD2 TRBJ2-1 TRBV27 once CATTTGGGSNEQFF TGTGCCACTACGACGGGGGGAGGGTCCAATGAGCAGTTCTTC
- TRBJ1-2 TRBV4-1 - CASSPTPALGNYGYTF TGCGCCAGCAGCCCCACGCCCGCGTTGGGAAACTATGGCTACACCTTC
- TRBJ2-7 TRBV4-3 - CASSQGPYSYEQYF TGCGCCAGCAGCCAAGGGCCGTACTCCTACGAGCAGTACTTC
- TRBJ1-5 TRBV27 few CASSLSGASNQPQHF TGTGCCAGCAGTTTATCTGGGGCGAGCAATCAGCCCCAGCATTTT
- TRBJ2-6 TRBV28 once CASSSPARTARDAGANVLTF TGTGCCAGCAGTTCTCCCGCGAGGACGGCCAGAGATGCTGGGGCCAACGTCCTGACTTTC
TRBD1 TRBJ2-7 TRBV7-4 - CASSAPRFGTGDEQYF TGTGCCAGCAGCGCCCCCCGTTTCGGGACAGGAGACGAGCAGTACTTC
- TRBJ2-2 TRBV6-1 - CASSDVRGRTGELFF TGTGCCAGCAGTGATGTGAGGGGCAGAACCGGGGAGCTGTTTTTT
TRBD1 TRBJ1-1 TRBV6-1 - CASSDLLGDRMQAFF TGTGCCAGCAGTGATTTATTGGGGGACAGGATGCAAGCTTTCTTT
- TRBJ1-4 TRBV6-1 - CASSEDRINEKLFF TGTGCCAGCAGTGAAGACAGGATTAATGAAAAACTGTTTTTT
- TRBJ1-2 TRBV20-1 - CSGLTGYGYTF TGCAGTGGCCTAACAGGGTATGGCTACACCTTC
- TRBJ2-5 TRBV12-3/TRBV12-4 few CASSPSTVETQYF TGTGCCAGCAGTCCTTCCACCGTGGAGACCCAGTACTTC
TRBD2 TRBJ2-1 TRBV11-2 few CASSGTSGYNEQFF TGTGCCAGCAGCGGGACTAGCGGATACAATGAGCAGTTCTTC
- TRBJ1-4 TRBV6-1 - CASSELGQSKKLFF TGTGCCAGCAGTGAATTAGGGCAGTCTAAAAAACTGTTTTTT
TRBD1 TRBJ2-7 TRBV10-3 few CAIKTGETYEQYF TGTGCCATCAAGACAGGGGAGACCTACGAGCAGTACTTC
- TRBJ2-5 TRBV6-6 few CASSYSPGRETQYF TGTGCCAGCAGTTACTCGCCGGGCCGAGAGACCCAGTACTTC
- TRBJ2-3 TRBV7-2 - CTSSLDGTSTDTQYF TGTACCAGCAGCTTAGATGGGACTAGCACAGATACGCAGTATTTT
- TRBJ2-5 TRBV7-2 many CASSLASGWGETQYF TGTGCCAGCAGCTTAGCCAGCGGATGGGGCGAGACCCAGTACTTC
- TRBJ2-2 TRBV2 - CASSLDPGATGELFF TGTGCCAGCAGCTTAGACCCCGGGGCAACCGGGGAGCTGTTTTTT
- TRBJ2-1 TRBV11-2 - CASSLFSPRRVFHNEQFF TGTGCCAGCAGCTTATTCTCCCCACGACGAGTTTTTCACAATGAGCAGTTCTTC
TRBD1 TRBJ2-7 TRBV7-2 many CASSLGQGYYEQYF TGTGCCAGCAGCTTAGGACAGGGCTACTACGAGCAGTACTTC
- TRBJ2-7 TRBV7-8 - CASSPRGGGPYEQYF TGTGCCAGCAGCCCAAGGGGGGGGGGCCCTTACGAGCAGTACTTC
TRBD2 TRBJ2-1 TRBV2 - CASRMTSGSTNEQFF TGTGCCAGCAGGATGACTAGCGGGTCCACTAATGAGCAGTTCTTC
- TRBJ2-1 TRBV15 - CATSLRGLADEQFF TGTGCCACTTCTCTGCGGGGCCTGGCTGATGAGCAGTTCTTC
- TRBJ1-6 TRBV7-9 many CATHPEGQFSGHSPLHF TGTGCCACTCACCCAGAGGGCCAGTTCTCCGGTCATTCACCCCTCCACTTT
TRBD1 TRBJ1-2 TRBV7-2 few CASSFRTGGGYTF TGTGCCAGCAGCTTCCGGACAGGGGGTGGCTACACCTTC
- TRBJ2-5 TRBV10-3 - CAIRNQETQYF TGTGCCATCAGGAATCAAGAGACCCAGTACTTC
- TRBJ1-6 TRBV7-8 few CASSLMRQTGSPLHF TGTGCCAGCAGCTTAATGCGCCAAACGGGTTCACCCCTCCACTTT
- TRBJ2-5 TRBV7-6 - CASRTNRDETQYF TGTGCCAGCAGGACGAACAGGGATGAGACCCAGTACTTC
TRBD2 TRBJ2-3 TRBV12-3/TRBV12-4 - CASSAGGGWGTDTQYF TGTGCCAGCAGTGCCGGGGGGGGATGGGGCACAGATACGCAGTATTTT
- TRBJ1-5 TRBV12-3/TRBV12-4 - CASSSRGVLDQPQHF TGTGCCAGCAGTTCCCGCGGGGTGTTGGATCAGCCCCAGCATTTT
- TRBJ2-7 TRBV7-2 - CASSLAGGNYEQYF TGTGCCAGCAGCTTAGCTGGGGGAAACTACGAGCAGTACTTC
TRBD2 TRBJ2-5 TRBV5-6 few CASSKLAQETQYF TGTGCCAGCAGCAAACTAGCGCAAGAGACCCAGTACTTC
TRBD1 TRBJ1-1 TRBV11-1 - CASSLDRGGTEAFF TGTGCCAGCAGCTTAGACAGGGGAGGAACTGAAGCTTTCTTT
- TRBJ2-1 TRBV5-1 - CASSISEASSYNEQFF TGCGCCAGCAGTATTTCGGAGGCCAGCTCCTACAATGAGCAGTTCTTC
- TRBJ2-7 TRBV7-2 few CASSLDLTDRYAQYF TGTGCCAGCAGCTTAGACCTGACTGACCGCTACGCGCAGTACTTC
- TRBJ2-3 TRBV27 - CASSGLRDTDTQYF TGTGCCAGCAGTGGACTCCGGGACACAGATACGCAGTATTTT
TRBD1 TRBJ1-2 TRBV7-8 - CASSLGDRLGGYTF TGTGCCAGCAGCTTAGGGGACAGGCTTGGTGGCTACACCTTC
- TRBJ2-7 TRBV5-4 - CASSYRGETYEQYF TGTGCCAGCAGCTACCGAGGAGAAACCTACGAGCAGTACTTC